This T cell receptor beta chain was sequenced in a study of blood T cell repertoires in COVID-19. Background on the study: Sample material is recorded as cDNA or gDNA derived from T cells, B-cell-depleted T cells, or PBMCs.

Clones were read by immunoSEQ multiplex PCR, and TCRdb kept only the in-frame ones, dropping some. The sample includes roughly 160,000 clones, roughly 80% of them seen just once. Self-reported history from a screening survey and questionnaire set each donor's cohort. Germline V gene lookup returns CDR1 ENHRY and CDR2 SYGVKD. The CDR3 is 14 residues long. The V gene lost 2 bases and the J gene lost 9 bases, with 14 bases spanning the gap. The TCR originated in a woman in her thirties or forties with acute COVID-19. Sequencing was carried out using PBMCs or T cells enriched from blood (not recorded which). The rearrangement uses TRBV10-3 and TRBJ1-5; D gene uncertain. CDR3 sequence reads: CAISELSTSTPQHF. CDR3 DNA: TGTGCCATCAGTGAGCTCTCTACGAGCACGCCCCAGCATTTT.